This T cell receptor (beta chain) was obtained from a study of T cell repertoires in cytomegalovirus infection. The study's findings and limits: HLA-C-restricted, CMV-specific TCR beta clonotypes were dominant ex vivo. Cumulated frequencies of public TCR beta families served to identify carriers of CMV plus the relevant HLA.

This clonotype has a handful of counts. What it binds is unknown. TCRdb processed the reads anew with MiXCR; each CDR3 protein has one entry. Counted here are some 320,000 distinct CDR3 sequences, almost 30% occurring once; the ten biggest clones make up around 18%. V shed 2 bases and J 10 bases; nucleotides not matched to a gene: 4. The CDR3 covers 14 residues. Germline CDR1 reads LGHNA; CDR2 reads YNFKEQ. The clonotype comes from a human donor in good health (CMV status not recorded). Some clones in this sample may be carry-over from other donors' samples. Source: cultured PBMCs, taken from culture after CMV antigen stimulation. V gene TRBV4-2 combines with J gene TRBJ2-1; TRBD2 matches 11 bases. CDR3 in amino acids: CASSQLAGGGEQFF. CDR3 in DNA: TGTGCCAGCAGCCAACTAGCGGGAGGAGGAGAGCAGTTCTTC.